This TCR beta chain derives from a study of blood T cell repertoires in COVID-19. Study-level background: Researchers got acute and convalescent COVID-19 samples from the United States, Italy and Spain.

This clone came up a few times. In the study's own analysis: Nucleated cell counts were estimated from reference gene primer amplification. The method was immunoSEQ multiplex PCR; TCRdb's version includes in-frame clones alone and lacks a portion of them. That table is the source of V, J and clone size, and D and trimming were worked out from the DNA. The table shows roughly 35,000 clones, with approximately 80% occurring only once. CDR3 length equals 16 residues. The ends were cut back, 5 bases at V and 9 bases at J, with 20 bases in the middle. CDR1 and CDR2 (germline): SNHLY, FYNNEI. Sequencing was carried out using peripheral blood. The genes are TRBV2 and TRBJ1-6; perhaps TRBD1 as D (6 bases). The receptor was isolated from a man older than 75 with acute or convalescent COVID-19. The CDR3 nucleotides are TGTGCCAGCAGTCATATATTAACAGGGATAGGTTCACCCCTCCACTTT. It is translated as CASSHILTGIGSPLHF.